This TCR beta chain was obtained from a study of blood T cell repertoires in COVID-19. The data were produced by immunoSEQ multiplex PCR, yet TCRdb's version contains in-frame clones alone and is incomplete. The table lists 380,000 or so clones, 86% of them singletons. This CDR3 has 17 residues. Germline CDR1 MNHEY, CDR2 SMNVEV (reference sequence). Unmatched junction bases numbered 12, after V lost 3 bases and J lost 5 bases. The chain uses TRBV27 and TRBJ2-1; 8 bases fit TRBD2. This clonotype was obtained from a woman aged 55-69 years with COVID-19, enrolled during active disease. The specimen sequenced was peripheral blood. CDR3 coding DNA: TGTGCCAGCAGTTTTTCCGACTTGCGGGGGGCCCACAATGAGCAGTTCTTC. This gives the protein CASSFSDLRGAHNEQFF.